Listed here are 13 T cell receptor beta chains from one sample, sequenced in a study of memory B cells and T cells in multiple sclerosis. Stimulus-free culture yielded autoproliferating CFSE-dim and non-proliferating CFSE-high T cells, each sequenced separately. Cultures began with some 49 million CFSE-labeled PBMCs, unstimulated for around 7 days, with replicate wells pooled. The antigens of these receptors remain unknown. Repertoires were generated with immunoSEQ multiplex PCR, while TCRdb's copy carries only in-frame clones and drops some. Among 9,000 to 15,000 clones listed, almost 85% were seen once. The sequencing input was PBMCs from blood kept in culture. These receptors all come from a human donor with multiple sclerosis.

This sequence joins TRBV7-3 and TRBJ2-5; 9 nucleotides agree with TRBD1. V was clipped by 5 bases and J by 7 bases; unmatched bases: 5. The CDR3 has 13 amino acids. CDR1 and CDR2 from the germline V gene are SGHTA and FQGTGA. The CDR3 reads CASSPGQGGTQYF. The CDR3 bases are TGTGCCAGCAGCCCGGGACAGGGTGGGACCCAGTACTTC. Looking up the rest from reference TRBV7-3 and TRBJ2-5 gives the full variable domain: GAGVSQTPSNKVTEKGKYVELRCDPISGHTALYWYRQSLGQGPEFLIYFQGTGAADDSGLPNDRFFAVRPEGSVSTLKIQRTERGDSAVYLCASSPGQGGTQYFGPGTRLLVL.

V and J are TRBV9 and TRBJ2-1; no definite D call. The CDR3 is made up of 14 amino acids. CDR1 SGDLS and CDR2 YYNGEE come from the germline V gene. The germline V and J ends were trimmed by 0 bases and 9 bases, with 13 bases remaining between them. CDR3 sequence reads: CASSVVGSPVEQFF. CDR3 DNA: TGTGCCAGCAGCGTAGTGGGAAGCCCCGTTGAGCAGTTCTTC.

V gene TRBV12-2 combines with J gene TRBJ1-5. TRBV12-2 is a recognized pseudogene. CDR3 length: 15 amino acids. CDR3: CASRSPGGAGQPQHF. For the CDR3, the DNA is TGTGCAAGTCGCTCCCCCGGGGGGGCAGGTCAGCCCCAGCATTTT.

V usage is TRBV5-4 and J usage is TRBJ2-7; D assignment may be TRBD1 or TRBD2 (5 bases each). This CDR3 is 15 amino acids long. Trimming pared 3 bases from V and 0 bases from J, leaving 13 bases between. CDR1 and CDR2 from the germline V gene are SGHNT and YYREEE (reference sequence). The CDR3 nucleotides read TGTGCCAGCAGCTCCATGGGGGAGAGCTCCTACGAGCAGTACTTC. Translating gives CASSSMGESSYEQYF.

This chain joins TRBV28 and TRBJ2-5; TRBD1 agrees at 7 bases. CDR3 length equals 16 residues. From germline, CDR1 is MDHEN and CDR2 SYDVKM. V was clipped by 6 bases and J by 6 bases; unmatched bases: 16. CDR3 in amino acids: CASRAGKDRNLQTQYF. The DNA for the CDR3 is TGTGCCAGCAGGGCGGGTAAGGACAGGAATCTACAGACCCAGTACTTC.

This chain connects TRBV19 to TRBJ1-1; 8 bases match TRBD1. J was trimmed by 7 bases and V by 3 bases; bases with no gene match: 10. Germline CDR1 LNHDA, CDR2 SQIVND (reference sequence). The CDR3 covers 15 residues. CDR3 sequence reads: CASSIPDRGRDEAFF. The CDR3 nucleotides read TGTGCCAGTAGTATCCCCGACAGGGGTCGAGATGAAGCTTTCTTT.

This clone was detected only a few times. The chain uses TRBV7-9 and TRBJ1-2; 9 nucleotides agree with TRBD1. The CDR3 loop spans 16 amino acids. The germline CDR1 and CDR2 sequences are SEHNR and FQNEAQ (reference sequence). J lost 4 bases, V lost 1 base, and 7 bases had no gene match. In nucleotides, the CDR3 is TGTGCCAGCAGCTTAGGGGGACAGGGAGTGGTCTATGGCTACACCTTC. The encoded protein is CASSLGGQGVVYGYTF.

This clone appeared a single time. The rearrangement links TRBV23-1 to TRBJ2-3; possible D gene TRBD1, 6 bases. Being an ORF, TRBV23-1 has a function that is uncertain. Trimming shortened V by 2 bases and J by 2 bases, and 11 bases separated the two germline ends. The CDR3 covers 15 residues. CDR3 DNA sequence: TGCGCCAGCAGTCAAGAGACAGGTCCCACAGATACGCAGTATTTT. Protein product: CASSQETGPTDTQYF.

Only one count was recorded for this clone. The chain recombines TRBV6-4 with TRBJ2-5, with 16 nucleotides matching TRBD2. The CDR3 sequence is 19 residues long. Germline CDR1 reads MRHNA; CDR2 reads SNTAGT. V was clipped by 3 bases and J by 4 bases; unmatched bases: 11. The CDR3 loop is CASSEPGTSGGAWAETQYF. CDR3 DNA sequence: TGTGCCAGCAGTGAGCCCGGGACTAGCGGGGGGGCCTGGGCAGAGACCCAGTACTTC.

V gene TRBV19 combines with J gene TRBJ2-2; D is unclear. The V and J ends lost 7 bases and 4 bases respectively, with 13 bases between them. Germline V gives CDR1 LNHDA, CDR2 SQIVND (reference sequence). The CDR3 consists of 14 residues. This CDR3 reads CASNTPGGTGELFF. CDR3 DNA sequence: TGTGCCAGTAACACCCCCGGCGGCACCGGGGAGCTGTTTTTT.

In nucleotides, the CDR3 is TGTGCCAGCAGCGTCCCTGGGACAGGGGGCGCCGGGGGCTACACCTTC. Its translation: CASSVPGTGGAGGYTF. The rearrangement joins TRBV11-2 to TRBJ1-2; 12 positions agree with TRBD1. The CDR3 totals 16 residues. The germline CDR1 and CDR2 sequences are SGHAT and FQNNGV. V shed 5 bases and J 8 bases; nucleotides not matched to a gene: 12.

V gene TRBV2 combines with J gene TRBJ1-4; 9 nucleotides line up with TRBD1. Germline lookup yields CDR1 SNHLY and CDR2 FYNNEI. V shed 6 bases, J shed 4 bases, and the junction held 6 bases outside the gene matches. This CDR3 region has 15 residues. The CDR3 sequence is CASRGRTGVNEKLFF. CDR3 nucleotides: TGTGCCAGCAGGGGAAGGACAGGGGTTAATGAAAAACTGTTTTTT.

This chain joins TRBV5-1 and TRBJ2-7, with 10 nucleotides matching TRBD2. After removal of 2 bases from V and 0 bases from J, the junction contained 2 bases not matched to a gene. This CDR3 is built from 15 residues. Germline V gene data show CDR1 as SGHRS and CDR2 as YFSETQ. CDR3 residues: CASSFTSGNSYEQYF. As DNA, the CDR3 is TGCGCCAGCAGCTTCACTAGCGGGAACTCCTACGAGCAGTACTTC.